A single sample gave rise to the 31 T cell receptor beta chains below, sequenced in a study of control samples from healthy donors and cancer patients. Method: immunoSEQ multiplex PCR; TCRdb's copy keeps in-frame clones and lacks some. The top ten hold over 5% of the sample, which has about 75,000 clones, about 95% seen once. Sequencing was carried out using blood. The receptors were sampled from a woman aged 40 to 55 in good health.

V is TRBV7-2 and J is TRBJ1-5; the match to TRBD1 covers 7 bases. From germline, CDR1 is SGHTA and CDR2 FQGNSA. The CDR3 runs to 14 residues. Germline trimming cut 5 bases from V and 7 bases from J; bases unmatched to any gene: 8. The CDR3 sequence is CASSITQGEQPQHF. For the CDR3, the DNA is TGTGCCAGCAGCATAACCCAGGGGGAGCAGCCCCAGCATTTT. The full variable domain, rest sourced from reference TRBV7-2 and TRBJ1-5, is GAGVSQSPSNKVTEKGKDVELRCDPISGHTALYWYRQSLGQGLEFLIYFQGNSAPDKSGLPSDRFSAERTGGSVSTLTIQRTQQEDSAVYLCASSITQGEQPQHFGDGTRLSIL.

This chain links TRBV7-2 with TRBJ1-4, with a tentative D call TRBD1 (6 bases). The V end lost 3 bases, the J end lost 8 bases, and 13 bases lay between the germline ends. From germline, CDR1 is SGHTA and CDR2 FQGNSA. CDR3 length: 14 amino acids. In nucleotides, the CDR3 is TGTGCCAGCAGCTTGATGGGACAATCAGAAAAACTGTTTTTT. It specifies CASSLMGQSEKLFF.

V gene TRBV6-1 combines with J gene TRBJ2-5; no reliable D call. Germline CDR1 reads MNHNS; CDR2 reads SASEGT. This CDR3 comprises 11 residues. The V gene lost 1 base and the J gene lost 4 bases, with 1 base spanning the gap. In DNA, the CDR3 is TGTGCCAGCAGTGAAGGAGAGACCCAGTACTTC. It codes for CASSEGETQYF.

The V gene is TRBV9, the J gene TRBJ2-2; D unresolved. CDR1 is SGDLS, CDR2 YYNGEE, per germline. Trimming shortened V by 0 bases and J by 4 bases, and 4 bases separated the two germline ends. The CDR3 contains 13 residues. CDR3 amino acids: CASSVVSTGELFF. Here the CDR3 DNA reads TGTGCCAGCAGCGTAGTGAGCACCGGGGAGCTGTTTTTT.

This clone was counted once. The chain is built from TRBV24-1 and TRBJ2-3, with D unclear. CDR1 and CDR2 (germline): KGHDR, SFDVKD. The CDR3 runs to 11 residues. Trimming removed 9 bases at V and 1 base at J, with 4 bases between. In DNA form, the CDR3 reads TGTGCCACCGGGGGCACAGATACGCAGTATTTT. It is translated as CATGGTDTQYF.

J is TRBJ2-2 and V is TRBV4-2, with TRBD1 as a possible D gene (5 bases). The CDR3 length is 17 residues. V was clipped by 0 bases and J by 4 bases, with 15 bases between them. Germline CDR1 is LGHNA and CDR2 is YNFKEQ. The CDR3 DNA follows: TGTGCCAGCAGCCAAGAGGGCCCCGATCAGGGCACCGGGGAGCTGTTTTTT. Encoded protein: CASSQEGPDQGTGELFF.

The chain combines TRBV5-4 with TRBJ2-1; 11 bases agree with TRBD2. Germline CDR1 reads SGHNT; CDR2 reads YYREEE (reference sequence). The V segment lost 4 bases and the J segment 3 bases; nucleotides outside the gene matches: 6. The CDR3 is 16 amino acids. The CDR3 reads CASSRSGLADYNEQFF. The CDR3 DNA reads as TGTGCCAGCAGCCGATCGGGACTAGCGGACTACAATGAGCAGTTCTTC. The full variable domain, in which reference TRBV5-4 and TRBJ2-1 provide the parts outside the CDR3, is ETGVTQSPTHLIKTRGQQVTLRCSSQSGHNTVSWYQQALGQGPQFIFQYYREEENGRGNFPPRFSGLQFPNYSSELNVNALELDDSALYLCASSRSGLADYNEQFFGPGTRLTVL.

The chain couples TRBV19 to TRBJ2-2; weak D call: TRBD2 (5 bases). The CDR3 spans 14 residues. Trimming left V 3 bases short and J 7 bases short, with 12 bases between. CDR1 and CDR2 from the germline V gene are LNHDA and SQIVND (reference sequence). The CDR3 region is CASSMGLAGGELFF. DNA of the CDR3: TGTGCCAGTAGTATGGGTCTAGCTGGCGGGGAGCTGTTTTTT.

The CDR3 sequence: CASSQGPATEAFF. The CDR3 region has the DNA TGCGCCAGCAGCCAAGGTCCAGCAACTGAAGCTTTCTTT. The rearrangement joins TRBV4-1 to TRBJ1-1; D is unclear. Trimming took off 1 base at V and 5 bases at J, with 8 bases between the two ends. Looked up from germline, CDR1 is MGHRA and CDR2 is YSYEKL. This CDR3 region has 13 residues.

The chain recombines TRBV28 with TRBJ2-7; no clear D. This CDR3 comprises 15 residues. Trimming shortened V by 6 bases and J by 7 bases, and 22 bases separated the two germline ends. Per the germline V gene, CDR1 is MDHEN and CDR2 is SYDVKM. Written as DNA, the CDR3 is TGTGCCAGCAGCCTTTTTGGGCGCGCTATTTGGGAGCAGTACTTC. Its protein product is CASSLFGRAIWEQYF.

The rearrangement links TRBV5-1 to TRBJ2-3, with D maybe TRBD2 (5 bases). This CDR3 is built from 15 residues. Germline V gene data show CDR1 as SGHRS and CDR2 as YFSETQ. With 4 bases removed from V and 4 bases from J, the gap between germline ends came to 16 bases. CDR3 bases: TGCGCCAGCAGCCCTGAGGGAGCTTGGGCAGATACGCAGTATTTT. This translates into CASSPEGAWADTQYF.

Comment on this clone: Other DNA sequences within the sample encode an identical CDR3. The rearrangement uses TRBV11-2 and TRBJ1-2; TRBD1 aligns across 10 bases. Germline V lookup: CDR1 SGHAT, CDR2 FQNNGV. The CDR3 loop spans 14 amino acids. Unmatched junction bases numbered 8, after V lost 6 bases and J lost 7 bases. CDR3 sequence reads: CASSWTGGGSGYTF. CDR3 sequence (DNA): TGTGCCAGCAGTTGGACAGGGGGAGGATCTGGCTACACCTTC.

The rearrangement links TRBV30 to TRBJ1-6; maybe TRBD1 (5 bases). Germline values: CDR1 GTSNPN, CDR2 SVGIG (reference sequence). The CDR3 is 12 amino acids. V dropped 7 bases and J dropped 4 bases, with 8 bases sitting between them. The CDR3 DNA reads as TGTGCCTTCGGACAATATAATTCACCCCTCCACTTT. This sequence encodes CAFGQYNSPLHF.

The CDR3 DNA reads TGTGCCAGCAGCCTACAGGAGACTAATGAAAAACTGTTTTTT. Protein sequence: CASSLQETNEKLFF. This chain joins TRBV28 and TRBJ1-4; maybe TRBD1 (5 bases). This CDR3 comprises 14 residues. CDR1 is MDHEN and CDR2 is SYDVKM in the germline V gene. Trimming removed 6 bases at V and 2 bases at J, with 10 bases between.

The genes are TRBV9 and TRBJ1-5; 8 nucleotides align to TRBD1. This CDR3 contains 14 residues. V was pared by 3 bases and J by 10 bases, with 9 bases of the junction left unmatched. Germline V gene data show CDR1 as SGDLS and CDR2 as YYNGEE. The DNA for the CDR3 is TGTGCCAGCAGCGGTGGACAGGGCTGGTCTCCCCAGCATTTT. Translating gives CASSGGQGWSPQHF.

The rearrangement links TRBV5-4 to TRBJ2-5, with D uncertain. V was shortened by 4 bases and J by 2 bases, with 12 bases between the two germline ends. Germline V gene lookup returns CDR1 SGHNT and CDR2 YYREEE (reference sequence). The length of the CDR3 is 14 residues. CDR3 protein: CASSRPLSQETQYF. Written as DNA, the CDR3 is TGTGCCAGCAGCCGGCCTCTAAGTCAAGAGACCCAGTACTTC.

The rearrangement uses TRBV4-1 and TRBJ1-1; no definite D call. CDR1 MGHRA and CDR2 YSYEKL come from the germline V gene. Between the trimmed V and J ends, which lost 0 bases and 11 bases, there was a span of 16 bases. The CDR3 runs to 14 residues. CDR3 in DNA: TGCGCCAGCAGCCAAGATACGAGGGCGCCCATGGCTTTCTTT. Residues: CASSQDTRAPMAFF.

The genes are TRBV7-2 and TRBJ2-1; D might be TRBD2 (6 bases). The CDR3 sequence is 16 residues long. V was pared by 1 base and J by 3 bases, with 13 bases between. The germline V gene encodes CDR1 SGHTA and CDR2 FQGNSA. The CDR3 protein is CASSLEGGASYNEQFF. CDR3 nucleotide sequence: TGTGCCAGCAGCTTAGAAGGCGGGGCTAGCTACAATGAGCAGTTCTTC. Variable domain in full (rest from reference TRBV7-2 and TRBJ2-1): GAGVSQSPSNKVTEKGKDVELRCDPISGHTALYWYRQSLGQGLEFLIYFQGNSAPDKSGLPSDRFSAERTGGSVSTLTIQRTQQEDSAVYLCASSLEGGASYNEQFFGPGTRLTVL.

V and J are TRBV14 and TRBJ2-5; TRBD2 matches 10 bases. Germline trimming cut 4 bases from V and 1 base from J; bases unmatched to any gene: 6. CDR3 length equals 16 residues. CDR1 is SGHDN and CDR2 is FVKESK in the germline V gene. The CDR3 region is CASSLLAGASQETQYF. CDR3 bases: TGTGCCAGCAGCCTGCTAGCGGGGGCATCCCAAGAGACCCAGTACTTC.

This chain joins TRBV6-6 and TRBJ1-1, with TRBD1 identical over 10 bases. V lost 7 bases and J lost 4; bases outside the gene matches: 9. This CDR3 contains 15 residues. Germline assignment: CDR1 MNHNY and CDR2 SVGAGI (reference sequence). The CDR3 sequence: CASNYGQGDVTEAFF. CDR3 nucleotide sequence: TGTGCCAGCAACTACGGACAGGGGGACGTCACTGAAGCTTTCTTT.

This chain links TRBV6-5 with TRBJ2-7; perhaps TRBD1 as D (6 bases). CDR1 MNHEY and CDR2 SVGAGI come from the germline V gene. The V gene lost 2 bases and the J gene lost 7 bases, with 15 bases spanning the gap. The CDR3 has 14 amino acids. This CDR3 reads CASSYSPRDMEQYF. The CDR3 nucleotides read TGTGCCAGCAGTTACAGCCCTCGGGACATGGAGCAGTACTTC.

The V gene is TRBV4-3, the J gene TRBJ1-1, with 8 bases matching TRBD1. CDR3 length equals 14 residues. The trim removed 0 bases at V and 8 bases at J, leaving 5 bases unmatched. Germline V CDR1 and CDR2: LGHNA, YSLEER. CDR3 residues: CASSQDPDRVEAFF. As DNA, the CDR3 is TGCGCCAGCAGCCAAGATCCGGACAGGGTGGAAGCTTTCTTT.

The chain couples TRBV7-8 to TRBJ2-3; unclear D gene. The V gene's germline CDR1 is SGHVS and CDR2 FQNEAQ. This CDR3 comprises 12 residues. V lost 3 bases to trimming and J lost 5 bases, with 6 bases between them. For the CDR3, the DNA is TGTGCCAGCAGCTTTGTAAGAGATACGCAGTATTTT. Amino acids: CASSFVRDTQYF.

CDR3 amino acids: CASRDDRMNSPLHF. DNA for the CDR3: TGTGCCAGCAGGGATGACAGGATGAATTCACCCCTCCACTTT. The chain combines TRBV11-2 with TRBJ1-6; tentatively, D is TRBD1 (6 bases). This CDR3 is built from 14 residues. Per the germline V gene, CDR1 is SGHAT and CDR2 is FQNNGV. The V end was cut by 6 bases, the J end by 7 bases, with 13 bases between.

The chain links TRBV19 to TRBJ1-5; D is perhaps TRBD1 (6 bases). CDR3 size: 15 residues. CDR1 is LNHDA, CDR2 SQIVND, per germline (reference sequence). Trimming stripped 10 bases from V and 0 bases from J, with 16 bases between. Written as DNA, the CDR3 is TGTGCCACCCGGGGGGGCGACTATAGCAATCAGCCCCAGCATTTT. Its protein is CATRGGDYSNQPQHF.

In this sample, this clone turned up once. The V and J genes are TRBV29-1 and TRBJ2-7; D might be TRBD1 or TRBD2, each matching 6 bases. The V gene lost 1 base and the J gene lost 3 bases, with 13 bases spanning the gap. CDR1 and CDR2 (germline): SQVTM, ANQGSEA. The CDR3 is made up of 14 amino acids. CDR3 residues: CSVEVPGGSYEQYF. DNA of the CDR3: TGCAGCGTTGAAGTCCCCGGGGGCAGCTACGAGCAGTACTTC.

The CDR3 spells CASSEAGLAGLYEQYF. CDR3 bases: TGTGCCAGCAGTGAGGCCGGACTAGCGGGGTTGTACGAGCAGTACTTC. The chain links TRBV2 to TRBJ2-7; TRBD2 matches 12 bases. From germline, CDR1 is SNHLY and CDR2 FYNNEI. This CDR3 region has 16 residues. The V and J ends lost 3 bases and 4 bases, in that order; junction bases with no gene match: 7.

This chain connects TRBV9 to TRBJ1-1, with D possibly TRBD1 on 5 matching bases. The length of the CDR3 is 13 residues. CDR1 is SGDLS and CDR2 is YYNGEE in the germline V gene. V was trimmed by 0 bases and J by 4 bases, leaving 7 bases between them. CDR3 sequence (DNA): TGTGCCAGCAGCGTAGATGGGGGCACTGAAGCTTTCTTT. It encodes CASSVDGGTEAFF.

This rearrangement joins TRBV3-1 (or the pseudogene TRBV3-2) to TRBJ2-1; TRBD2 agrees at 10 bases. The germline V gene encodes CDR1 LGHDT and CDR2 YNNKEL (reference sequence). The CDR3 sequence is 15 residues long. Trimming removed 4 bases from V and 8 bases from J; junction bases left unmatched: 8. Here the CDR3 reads CASSPEREGLYEQFF. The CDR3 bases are TGTGCCAGCAGCCCTGAGCGGGAGGGCCTTTATGAGCAGTTCTTC.

The CDR3 bases are TGTGCCAGTCTCTCGCTCGGGGCTGAAGCTTTCTTT. This translates into CASLSLGAEAFF. The chain recombines TRBV19 with TRBJ1-1; D unresolved. CDR3 length: 12 amino acids. The V gene's germline CDR1 is LNHDA and CDR2 SQIVND (reference sequence). Trimming left V 8 bases short and J 6 bases short, with 13 bases between.

Written as DNA, the CDR3 is TGTGCCTTAAGTCGGCGGCTAAGAGGCGAGCAGTACTTC. Protein sequence: CALSRRLRGEQYF. The chain employs TRBV30 and TRBJ2-7; D remains unclear. The CDR3 runs 13 residues. V lost 7 bases to trimming and J lost 6 bases, with 19 bases between them. The germline gives CDR1 GTSNPN, CDR2 SVGIG (reference sequence).